The clone carrying this TCR beta chain has only a few counts. This sample is drawn from a study of T-cell reconstitution after alpha-beta-depleted transplantation in children. TCRbeta library construction was performed incorporating unique molecular identifiers. TCRdb fed the PCR reads into MiXCR, producing one record per CDR3 protein. Of about 500,000 distinct CDR3 sequences listed, around a third were seen once; the top ten hold 2% to 2.5%. This sequence originates from a human donor who donated a stem cell graft to a child with aplastic anemia. The sample was PBMCs from the stem cell graft donor, taken from the stem cell graft.

CDR3 sequence reads: CASSWIAAGTEAFF. CDR3 DNA: TGTGCCAGCAGCTGGATTGCGGCAGGCACTGAAGCTTTCTTT. This chain uses TRBV5-5 with TRBJ1-1; D not certain. V was shortened by 3 bases and J by 4 bases, with 13 bases between the two germline ends. In germline, CDR1 is SGHKS, CDR2 YYEKEE (reference sequence). CDR3 length: 14 amino acids.